One sample yielded the 15 T cell receptor beta chains listed below, sequenced in a study of cytotoxic CD8 clonotypes in ibrutinib-treated CLL. TCRdb's table, derived via immunoSEQ multiplex PCR, lists solely in-frame clones and lacks some. Among fewer than 300,000 clones, around 77% were seen once, and the ten largest hold around 5.1%. The sample was PBMCs, taken at disease progression, from a patient treated with ibrutinib. Receptors originate from a human donor with chronic lymphocytic leukemia.

This sequence joins TRBV9 and TRBJ2-2; TRBD1 aligns across 10 bases. Germline CDR1 is SGDLS and CDR2 is YYNGEE. V lost 1 base to trimming and J lost 4 bases; unmatched junction nucleotides: 13. The CDR3 runs to 19 residues. The CDR3 DNA follows: TGTGCCAGCAGCGTATCCTTTTCGGGGACAGGGGTCGTCACCGGGGAGCTGTTTTTT. The encoded protein is CASSVSFSGTGVVTGELFF.

V usage is TRBV7-8 and J usage is TRBJ1-2, with TRBD1 as a possible D gene (6 bases). Germline V lookup: CDR1 SGHVS, CDR2 FQNEAQ. This CDR3 comprises 14 residues. The V gene lost 5 bases and the J gene lost 3 bases, with 13 bases spanning the gap. The CDR3 sequence is CASSGNRVDYGYTF. Written as DNA, the CDR3 is TGTGCCAGCAGCGGAAACAGGGTTGACTATGGCTACACCTTC. The full variable domain, with the rest looked up from reference TRBV7-8 and TRBJ1-2, is GAGVSQSPRYKVAKRGQDVALRCDPISGHVSLFWYQQALGQGPEFLTYFQNEAQLDKSGLPSDRFFAERPEGSVSTLKIQRTQQEDSAVYLCASSGNRVDYGYTFGSGTRLTVV.

The chain links TRBV6-6 to TRBJ1-4; D is possibly TRBD1 (5 bases). Trimming removed 0 bases from V and 0 bases from J, with 8 bases in between. The CDR3 extends over 16 amino acids. The germline gives CDR1 MNHNY, CDR2 SVGAGI (reference sequence). The CDR3 coding sequence is TGTGCCAGCAGTTACTCGAAGGGGCCAACTAATGAAAAACTGTTTTTT. This encodes CASSYSKGPTNEKLFF.

This clone was observed once. The CDR3 reads CASSERGGWDTQYF. Here the CDR3 DNA reads TGTGCCAGCAGCGAGCGGGGGGGCTGGGATACGCAGTATTTT. This chain joins TRBV7-2 and TRBJ2-3, with 10 bases lining up with TRBD2. CDR1 SGHTA and CDR2 FQGNSA come from the germline V gene. CDR3 size: 14 residues. With 5 bases clipped from V and 6 bases from J, the junction kept 5 bases outside the gene matches.

The rearrangement links TRBV7-3 to TRBJ2-3, with TRBD2 matching 9 bases. The ends lost 6 bases at V and 4 bases at J; junction bases unmatched: 8. Per germline, CDR1 SGHTA and CDR2 FQGTGA. This CDR3 contains 15 residues. CDR3 sequence reads: CASRLAGTAADTQYF. CDR3 nucleotide sequence: TGTGCCAGCAGGCTAGCGGGGACCGCGGCAGATACGCAGTATTTT.

The V gene is TRBV4-1, the J gene TRBJ2-7; TRBD2 matches 13 bases. Per germline, CDR1 MGHRA and CDR2 YSYEKL. V shed 1 base and J 2 bases; nucleotides not matched to a gene: 8. The CDR3 is 18 residues long. Written as DNA, the CDR3 is TGCGCCAGCAGCCAAGTCCGGACTAGCGGGAGTCCCGCCTACGAGCAGTACTTC. Encoded protein: CASSQVRTSGSPAYEQYF.

This clone turned up a few times. The gene calls are TRBV5-1 and TRBJ1-2; D not resolved. V was trimmed by 0 bases and J by 1 base, leaving 7 bases between them. In germline, CDR1 is SGHRS, CDR2 YFSETQ. The CDR3 consists of 14 residues. CDR3 DNA: TGCGCCAGCAGCTTGGTAAACAATAACTATGGCTACACCTTC. Its translation is CASSLVNNNYGYTF.

This clone was detected only a few times. V and J are TRBV5-1 and TRBJ1-3; the D gene is possibly TRBD1 (5 bases). Per germline, CDR1 SGHRS and CDR2 YFSETQ. The V gene lost 2 bases and the J gene lost 6 bases, with 15 bases spanning the gap. This CDR3 contains 15 residues. For the CDR3, the DNA is TGCGCCAGCAGCTTCACCTCGGGACCGTCAAACACCATATATTTT. Translated: CASSFTSGPSNTIYF.

V usage is TRBV2 and J usage is TRBJ1-1; D might be TRBD1 (6 bases). The CDR3 has 13 residues. CDR1 and CDR2 (germline): SNHLY, FYNNEI. The V end lost 7 bases, the J end lost 1 base, and 10 bases lay between the germline ends. The CDR3 protein is CASMGHPNTEAFF. CDR3 in DNA: TGTGCCAGCATGGGACACCCGAACACTGAAGCTTTCTTT.

V is TRBV29-1 and J is TRBJ2-7; TRBD2 agrees at 13 bases. The germline V gene encodes CDR1 SQVTM and CDR2 ANQGSEA. The CDR3 length is 17 residues. V shed 0 bases and J 3 bases; nucleotides not matched to a gene: 8. The DNA for the CDR3 is TGCAGCGTTGAAGATTCTGGACTAGCGGGAGTAGGCTACGAGCAGTACTTC. Protein: CSVEDSGLAGVGYEQYF.

This chain joins TRBV2 and TRBJ1-1, with TRBD1 identical over 11 bases. The length of the CDR3 is 15 residues. Germline loops: CDR1 SNHLY, CDR2 FYNNEI. The ends lost 6 bases at V and 4 bases at J; junction bases unmatched: 7. The CDR3 region is CASRADRGQGTEAFF. DNA for the CDR3: TGTGCCAGCAGAGCGGACAGGGGGCAGGGCACTGAAGCTTTCTTT.

The table lists this clone with a few counts. The chain links TRBV2 to TRBJ2-2; unclear D gene. Germline V gene data show CDR1 as SNHLY and CDR2 as FYNNEI. The V gene lost 0 bases and the J gene lost 3 bases, with 5 bases spanning the gap. The CDR3 covers 14 residues. As DNA, the CDR3 is TGTGCCAGCAGTGAAGCAGGGCACACCGGGGAGCTGTTTTTT. Translated, it gives CASSEAGHTGELFF.

This clone came up once. The gene calls are TRBV9 and TRBJ2-1; maybe TRBD2 (6 bases). This CDR3 is 15 amino acids long. The V gene lost 2 bases and the J gene lost 4 bases, with 13 bases spanning the gap. In germline, CDR1 is SGDLS, CDR2 YYNGEE. This CDR3 reads CASSVEGSVYNEQFF. CDR3 nucleotides: TGTGCCAGCAGCGTGGAGGGATCTGTATACAATGAGCAGTTCTTC.

The V call is TRBV11-1, the J call TRBJ1-3; D gene uncertain. Germline CDR1 is SGHAT and CDR2 is FQDESV (reference sequence). The CDR3 consists of 13 residues. With 3 bases removed from V and 9 bases from J, the gap between germline ends came to 12 bases. CDR3 bases: TGTGCCAGCAGCTTCACCGGGATTGCCACCATATATTTT. Its protein is CASSFTGIATIYF.

This clone appeared a few times. J is TRBJ2-7 and V is TRBV5-1; 9 bases line up with TRBD1. J gave up 4 bases and V 0 bases, and 5 bases lay outside the gene matches. The CDR3 has 15 amino acids. Germline lookup yields CDR1 SGHRS and CDR2 YFSETQ. In DNA form, the CDR3 reads TGCGCCAGCAGCTTGGCCGTGACAGGGGGATACGAGCAGTACTTC. Amino acid sequence: CASSLAVTGGYEQYF.